This entry is about one TCR beta chain. Its antigen remains unknown. The assay was immunoSEQ multiplex PCR, and TCRdb's table has in-frame clones only and misses some. The sample consists of about 130,000 clones, under 90% of them appearing once. This sample is part of a study of T cell responses to AZD1222 COVID-19 vaccine. Study context: Pooling covered second doses at about 4 or about 12 weeks. Whole-study findings and limits: Unmutated variant regions reportedly attract nearly half of all spike-specific TCRs.

Germline-derived CDR1 and CDR2 are SGHTS and YDEGEE. This CDR3 is built from 14 residues. Trimming at V came to 9 bases and at J to 9 bases, leaving 12 bases not matched to a gene. This chain links TRBV5-8 with TRBJ2-5, with 12 bases fitting TRBD2. The source is an adult in good health. The sample here was peripheral blood, taken on day 0 of AZD1222 vaccination. This CDR3 reads CANPLAGGRGAQYF. The CDR3 DNA follows: TGTGCCAACCCACTAGCGGGGGGCCGAGGGGCCCAGTACTTC.